This T cell receptor (beta chain) was recovered during a study of spatial heterogeneity in lung cancer (dated by TCRdb to the late 2010s). For the wider study: Beta-chain transcripts were consistently detected in greater numbers than alpha-chain transcripts, which likely reflects a higher abundance of beta-chain transcripts. In tumor regions, TCR transcript counts showed a strong correlation with a T cell transcriptional module score derived from matched bulk RNA-seq. In the raw uncorrected reads, each unique combination of TCR and UMI appeared more than ten times on average. The study quantitatively compared TCR alpha and beta repertoires across multiple tumor regions, matched nontumor lung and blood in non-small cell lung cancer. TCR repertoire features were related to nonsynonymous mutation counts determined by whole-exome sequencing of tumor tissue. Both alpha and beta chains were TCR-sequenced in samples taken at surgery, namely 220 tumor regions, 62 to 65 matched nontumor lung samples and 55 to 60 PBMC samples.

Receptors were amplified or captured by 5' RACE. The run used a NextSeq 500. The TCR library protocol attached a unique molecular identifier to each TCR cDNA molecule to allow correction of PCR and sequencing errors. Per the authors' processing: TCR identification, UMI-based error correction and CDR3 extraction were performed with Decombinator tools. Expanded TCRs were defined as those above a frequency of 2 per 1,000, corresponding to the top 1% of the tumor frequency distribution. Expanded tumor TCRs statistically deemed absent (corrected P<0.05) from at least one tumor region were classed as regional, and all other expanded tumor TCRs were classed as ubiquitous. Renyi diversity was computed with the R vegan package after each repertoire had been subsampled 100 times to 5,000 TCRs. To build CDR3 similarity networks, amino acid triplet string-kernel similarity was used, and CDR3s were connected when their pairwise similarity was above 0.82. TCRdb reanalyzed the raw reads on its own, using fastp at Q25 for trimming and MiXCR for clone calling, and kept in-frame beta chains. Merged by CDR3 protein, the rows form single entries marked with the most common genes and DNA. TCRdb, rather than the study authors, made the V and J calls. The sample data list 7,000 to 8,500 distinct CDR3 sequences, and about 12% of these were observed just once. Approximately 11% of the sample belongs to the ten largest clones.

The intended sense of this specimen's time point label: sample taken at primary tumor resection. The donors were fewer than 90 patients from the lung TRACERx cohort who had early-stage, untreated non-small cell lung cancer. TCR sequencing used whole RNA extracted from tumor and nontumor lung tissue, or from cryopreserved PBMC samples, without cell sorting. Patients were selected for TCR sequencing only if sufficient RNA was available from at least two tumor regions. Before being selected, tumor and adjacent nontumor lung specimens were reviewed by a lung pathologist. This clonotype was counted many times. Its antigen is currently not known. No quality values exist for individual bases; no much larger clone is one base distant. From the germline V gene (reference sequence), CDR1 is DFQATT and CDR2 is SNEGSKA. The CDR3, cysteine through phenylalanine, is 17 amino acids long. The only DNA kept is the CDR3, 51 bases in frame from the first base. Unmatched junction bases come to 6, with V trimmed by 1 base and J by 0 bases.

Results and caveats for the whole study, not just this receptor: TCR-seq coverage of tumor T cells was estimated to be only roughly 7% for alpha chains and more than 11% for beta chains. Counts of ubiquitous and regional expanded TCRs were found to correlate with counts of ubiquitous and regional nonsynonymous mutations, respectively. Confirming at a functional level the hypothesis that regional TCRs recognize regional mutations was considered to require additional single-cell paired TCR alpha and beta sequencing. The tumor nonsynonymous mutation count correlated with the number of expanded alpha and beta TCRs within the tumor.

This TCR derives from a male donor with early-stage non-small cell lung cancer. The chain is assembled from TRBV20-1 and TRBJ2-6; TRBD2 matches 7 bases in the middle. The specimen comprised lung tumor tissue, sampled at surgery. DNA sequence: TGCAGTGCTAGAGGGGAGGGAAGGAGCTCTGGGGCCAACGTCCTGACTTTC. It translates to CSARGEGRSSGANVLTF.